A single sample is the source of the 14 T cell receptor beta chains below, sequenced in a study of blood T cell repertoires in COVID-19. Sequencing used immunoSEQ multiplex PCR; TCRdb keeps in-frame clones, though not all of them. Of 80,000 to 100,000 clones in the sample, about 86% were seen once. The sequenced sample was peripheral blood. These receptor sequences come from a man aged 50 or older with COVID-19, enrolled during active disease.

The chain is built from TRBV2 and TRBJ2-7; weak D call: TRBD1 (5 bases). Trimming removed 10 bases at V and 2 bases at J, with 15 bases between. This CDR3 region has 13 residues. CDR1 and CDR2 from the germline V gene are SNHLY and FYNNEI. This CDR3 is CATQGVGAYEQYF. As DNA, the CDR3 is TGTGCCACCCAAGGGGTAGGAGCCTACGAGCAGTACTTC.

This clone was counted only a few times. The chain uses TRBV21-1 and TRBJ2-2; the table names TRBD1, a call not compared with the DNA. TRBV21-1 is flagged as a pseudogene. This CDR3 has 17 amino acids. CDR3 DNA: TGTGCCAGACCAGAATCAGGGCTCCCCGCGAACACCGGGGAGCTGTTTTTT. It yields the protein CARPESGLPANTGELFF.

The chain joins TRBV7-3 to TRBJ2-3; 9 bases align to TRBD1. CDR1 is SGHTA and CDR2 is FQGTGA in the germline V gene. The CDR3 has 15 amino acids. Trimming took 4 bases from V and 4 from J; bases not matched to a gene: 6. The CDR3 DNA reads TGTGCCAGCAGCTATTCTACAGGGGGCTCAGATACGCAGTATTTT. It codes for CASSYSTGGSDTQYF.

J is TRBJ1-2 and V is TRBV6-5; D unclear. The CDR3 covers 12 residues. Germline V gives CDR1 MNHEY, CDR2 SVGAGI. The CDR3 spells CAASGGLSDYTF. CDR3 DNA sequence: TGTGCGGCCTCGGGAGGGCTAAGCGACTACACCTTC.

The chain recombines TRBV19 with TRBJ1-6; tentative D call: TRBD1 (5 bases). The V end lost 6 bases, the J end lost 7 bases, and 7 bases lay between the germline ends. The germline V gene has CDR1 LNHDA and CDR2 SQIVND (reference sequence). The CDR3 runs 12 residues. CDR3 sequence (DNA): TGTGCCAGTAGCCAGGGAAATTCACCCCTCCACTTT. Translation: CASSQGNSPLHF.

This clone was seen only once. The chain links TRBV11-1 to TRBJ2-1, with D perhaps matching TRBD2 (5 bases). Germline V gene sequence: CDR1 SGHAT, CDR2 FQDESV (reference sequence). This CDR3 is 13 amino acids long. Trimming removed 8 bases from V and 4 bases from J, with 12 bases in between. Written as DNA, the CDR3 is TGTGCCAGCCGACATGAGGGATACAATGAGCAGTTCTTC. This translates into CASRHEGYNEQFF.

Only a few counts were recorded for this clone. This chain connects TRBV7-8 to TRBJ2-4, with 8 bases aligning to TRBD1. The J segment lost 0 bases and the V segment lost 4 bases, leaving 5 bases of the junction unmatched. CDR3 size: 16 residues. Germline-derived CDR1 and CDR2 are SGHVS and FQNEAQ. The CDR3 sequence: CASSSGQGKAKNIQYF. CDR3 coding DNA: TGTGCCAGCAGCTCCGGACAGGGTAAAGCCAAAAACATTCAGTACTTC.

The chain carries TRBV5-1 and TRBJ2-1; TRBD1 aligns across 9 bases. V was pared by 4 bases and J by 9 bases, with 8 bases of the junction left unmatched. Germline lookup yields CDR1 SGHRS and CDR2 YFSETQ. This CDR3 is 14 amino acids long. The CDR3 coding sequence is TGCGCCAGCAGCGACCGGACAGGGGACGGTGAGCAGTTCTTC. Translated, it gives CASSDRTGDGEQFF. Full variable domain (rest looked up from reference TRBV5-1 and TRBJ2-1): KAGVTQTPRYLIKTRGQQVTLSCSPISGHRSVSWYQQTPGQGLQFLFEYFSETQRNKGNFPGRFSGRQFSNSRSEMNVSTLELGDSALYLCASSDRTGDGEQFFGPGTRLTVL.

The chain carries TRBV29-1 and TRBJ1-2; 7 bases are a match to TRBD1. Per germline, CDR1 SQVTM and CDR2 ANQGSEA. The CDR3 covers 12 residues. With 5 bases clipped from V and 4 bases from J, the junction kept 4 bases outside the gene matches. CDR3 in DNA: TGCAGCGTTACAGGGGATCTCTATGGCTACACCTTC. It encodes CSVTGDLYGYTF. Complete variable domain (other parts from reference TRBV29-1 and TRBJ1-2): SAVISQKPSRDICQRGTSLTIQCQVDSQVTMMFWYRQQPGQSLTLIATANQGSEATYESGFVIDKFPISRPNLTFSTLTVSNMSPEDSSIYLCSVTGDLYGYTFGSGTRLTVV.

This chain joins TRBV20-1 and TRBJ2-7, with 7 nucleotides matching TRBD2. Germline values: CDR1 DFQATT, CDR2 SNEGSKA (reference sequence). The CDR3 totals 13 residues. Trimming at V came to 3 bases and at J to 5 bases, leaving 7 bases not matched to a gene. CDR3 in DNA: TGCAGTGCTAGTCCCGGACTAGAGAACGAGCAGTACTTC. Its protein product is CSASPGLENEQYF.

This clone was counted between two and nine times. In DNA form, the CDR3 reads TGTGCCAGCAGTGATCAGGTCAACTACGAGCAGTACTTC. It yields the protein CASSDQVNYEQYF. The gene calls are TRBV2 and TRBJ2-7; D is ambiguous. The CDR3 is made up of 13 amino acids. The V gene's germline CDR1 is SNHLY and CDR2 FYNNEI. The ends were cut back, 3 bases at V and 3 bases at J, with 9 bases in the middle.

The chain carries TRBV3-1 (or the pseudogene TRBV3-2) and TRBJ1-2; 8 nucleotides align to TRBD1. The length of the CDR3 is 15 residues. Trimming removed 2 bases from V and 3 bases from J; junction bases left unmatched: 5. The germline V gene encodes CDR1 LGHDT and CDR2 YNNKEL (reference sequence). CDR3 sequence: CASSQYTTGDYGYTF. The CDR3, as DNA: TGTGCCAGCAGCCAATACACGACAGGGGACTATGGCTACACCTTC.

Written as DNA, the CDR3 is TGTGCCAGCAGCTTAGTTGTACAGAGTTACAATGAGCAGTTCTTC. Its translation is CASSLVVQSYNEQFF. The chain carries TRBV11-2 and TRBJ2-1; no clear D gene. Germline V gives CDR1 SGHAT, CDR2 FQNNGV. Deletions cut 1 base from V and 4 bases from J, with 11 bases between. The CDR3 runs to 15 residues.

The gene calls are TRBV5-5 and TRBJ2-2; D might be TRBD1 (5 bases). Germline CDR1 is SGHKS and CDR2 is YYEKEE (reference sequence). This CDR3 region has 14 residues. V lost 1 base to trimming and J lost 3 bases, with 7 bases between them. Here the CDR3 reads CASSLPRDTGELFF. In nucleotides, the CDR3 is TGTGCCAGCAGCTTGCCCAGGGACACCGGGGAGCTGTTTTTT. The full variable domain, rest sourced from reference TRBV5-5 and TRBJ2-2, is DAGVTQSPTHLIKTRGQQVTLRCSPISGHKSVSWYQQVLGQGPQFIFQYYEKEERGRGNFPDRFSARQFPNYSSELNVNALLLGDSALYLCASSLPRDTGELFFGEGSRLTVL.